A selection of T cell receptor beta chains follows, all from one sample in a study of post-analysis software for immune sequencing data. Using its own MiXCR run on the PCR reads, TCRdb lists one record per CDR3 protein. The profile covers about 800,000 distinct CDR3 sequences, with approximately 30% appearing a single time and approximately 0.55% taken by the ten largest. Sequenced: blood. These TCRs come from a girl aged 5-17 years with multiple sclerosis. The CDR3 runs from the conserved cysteine through the conserved F or W. D genes are given only for firm matches. Size is stated for part of the rows, as once, few or many counts, or as a class when the clone is expanded.

clone_size: -; v_call: TRBV7-8; j_call: TRBJ2-1; d_call: TRBD2; cdr3_nt: TGTGCCAGCAGCTTAGCAACTAGCGGGATCTACAATGAGCAGTTCTTC; cdr3_aa: CASSLATSGIYNEQFF
clone_size: -; v_call: TRBV11-2; j_call: TRBJ2-1; d_call: -; cdr3_nt: TGTGCCAGCAGTTTACGATTTGAGCAGTTCTTC; cdr3_aa: CASSLRFEQFF
clone_size: -; v_call: TRBV13; j_call: TRBJ1-1; d_call: TRBD1; cdr3_nt: TGTGCCAGCAGCTTAGTTCCCGACAGGGGTTCTGAAGCTTTCTTT; cdr3_aa: CASSLVPDRGSEAFF
clone_size: few; v_call: TRBV18; j_call: TRBJ1-5; d_call: -; cdr3_nt: TGTGCCAGCTCACCAAGCCAGGGAGATCAGCCCCAGCATTTT; cdr3_aa: CASSPSQGDQPQHF
clone_size: few; v_call: TRBV6-5; j_call: TRBJ2-7; d_call: TRBD1; cdr3_nt: TGTGCCAGCAGTGGACCTCTCGGGACAGGGTCCTACGAGCAGTACTTC; cdr3_aa: CASSGPLGTGSYEQYF
clone_size: -; v_call: TRBV2; j_call: TRBJ1-4; d_call: -; cdr3_nt: TGTGCCAGCAGCCGTAGTCCCTGGCAACTGTTTTTT; cdr3_aa: CASSRSPWQLFF
clone_size: -; v_call: TRBV6-5; j_call: TRBJ1-4; d_call: -; cdr3_nt: TGTGCCAGCAGATACCGGGGGTTAACTAATGAAAAACTGTTTTTT; cdr3_aa: CASRYRGLTNEKLFF
clone_size: -; v_call: TRBV9; j_call: TRBJ2-3; d_call: TRBD2; cdr3_nt: TGTGCCAGCAGCTTCGGGACTAGCGGGGTCACAGATACGCAGTATTTT; cdr3_aa: CASSFGTSGVTDTQYF
clone_size: few; v_call: TRBV7-2; j_call: TRBJ2-1; d_call: -; cdr3_nt: TGTGCCAGCAGCTACGCCGGACTAACGGTAGATGAGCAGTTCTTC; cdr3_aa: CASSYAGLTVDEQFF
clone_size: -; v_call: TRBV4-3; j_call: TRBJ2-7; d_call: -; cdr3_nt: TGCGCCAGCAGCCAAGCCGGGAGTGGAAACGAGCAGTACTTC; cdr3_aa: CASSQAGSGNEQYF
clone_size: -; v_call: TRBV29-1; j_call: TRBJ2-3; d_call: -; cdr3_nt: TGCAGCGTTGTGACCTTGGCAGATACGCAGTATTTT; cdr3_aa: CSVVTLADTQYF
clone_size: -; v_call: TRBV10-3; j_call: TRBJ2-5; d_call: TRBD2; cdr3_nt: TGTGCCATCAGTGAAAGCCCGGCAGCGGGGAACCAAGAGACCCAGTACTTC; cdr3_aa: CAISESPAAGNQETQYF
clone_size: -; v_call: TRBV29-1; j_call: TRBJ1-2; d_call: -; cdr3_nt: TGCAGCGTTGTCTCAGGGCTCGTGGGGGACTACACCTTC; cdr3_aa: CSVVSGLVGDYTF
clone_size: few; v_call: TRBV4-3; j_call: TRBJ2-1; d_call: TRBD2; cdr3_nt: TGCGCCAGCAGCCAAAAAATCCTAGCGGGAGATGAGCAGTTCTTC; cdr3_aa: CASSQKILAGDEQFF
clone_size: -; v_call: TRBV20-1; j_call: TRBJ2-7; d_call: TRBD1; cdr3_nt: TGCAGTGCTAGGGCGAGGACAGGCGAGCAGTACTTC; cdr3_aa: CSARARTGEQYF
clone_size: -; v_call: TRBV20-1; j_call: TRBJ2-7; d_call: -; cdr3_nt: TGCAGTGCACACCCGGGGGGCAGCTCCTACGAGCAGTACTTC; cdr3_aa: CSAHPGGSSYEQYF
clone_size: -; v_call: TRBV20-1; j_call: TRBJ2-7; d_call: -; cdr3_nt: TGCAGTGCTAGAGATTTCCAGGCGATCTCCTACGAGCAGTACTTC; cdr3_aa: CSARDFQAISYEQYF
clone_size: -; v_call: TRBV12-3/TRBV12-4; j_call: TRBJ1-5; d_call: -; cdr3_nt: TGTGCCAGCAGACGCGGGACGGAGCTGTCGCCCCAGCATTTT; cdr3_aa: CASRRGTELSPQHF
clone_size: -; v_call: TRBV20-1; j_call: TRBJ2-6; d_call: TRBD1; cdr3_nt: TGCAGTGCGGTTGACAGGGCTCGATCTGGGGCCAACGTCCTGACTTTC; cdr3_aa: CSAVDRARSGANVLTF
clone_size: -; v_call: TRBV20-1; j_call: TRBJ2-7; d_call: TRBD2; cdr3_nt: TGCAGTGCTAACCACCCGGGACTAGCGACATACAAGCAGTACTTC; cdr3_aa: CSANHPGLATYKQYF
clone_size: few; v_call: TRBV6-5; j_call: TRBJ2-1; d_call: -; cdr3_nt: TGTGCCAGCAGTTACGGCGGTCGCCCGAACAATGAGCAGTTCTTC; cdr3_aa: CASSYGGRPNNEQFF
clone_size: -; v_call: TRBV20-1; j_call: TRBJ1-1; d_call: -; cdr3_nt: TGCACCTATCTAAAGAACACTGAAGCTTTCTTT; cdr3_aa: CTYLKNTEAFF
clone_size: few; v_call: TRBV27; j_call: TRBJ2-7; d_call: TRBD1; cdr3_nt: TGTGCCAGCAGGCGGGGACAGGGTAACGAGCAGTACTTC; cdr3_aa: CASRRGQGNEQYF
clone_size: many; v_call: TRBV20-1; j_call: TRBJ1-2; d_call: -; cdr3_nt: TGCAGTGCTAGACCGGGGGAGTCCAAGGGCGGCTACACCTTC; cdr3_aa: CSARPGESKGGYTF
clone_size: -; v_call: TRBV2; j_call: TRBJ2-1; d_call: -; cdr3_nt: TGTGCCAGCAGCGATGAAGCTGACTCCTTCTCCTACAATGAGCAGTTCTTC; cdr3_aa: CASSDEADSFSYNEQFF
clone_size: few; v_call: TRBV7-9; j_call: TRBJ2-5; d_call: -; cdr3_nt: TGTGCCAGCAGCCGACTTGATAAGGTGGTTGGAGAGACCCAGTACTTC; cdr3_aa: CASSRLDKVVGETQYF
clone_size: -; v_call: TRBV6-6; j_call: TRBJ2-1; d_call: TRBD2; cdr3_nt: TGTGCCAGCAGTCCTCCACTAGCGGGAGTAGTCAATGAGCAGTTCTTC; cdr3_aa: CASSPPLAGVVNEQFF
clone_size: few; v_call: TRBV14; j_call: TRBJ2-1; d_call: -; cdr3_nt: TGTGCCAGCAGCCAACCTGGGACCCCTAGGTCCTACAATGAGCAGTTCTTC; cdr3_aa: CASSQPGTPRSYNEQFF
clone_size: -; v_call: TRBV6-6; j_call: TRBJ2-1; d_call: -; cdr3_nt: TGTGCCAGCAGTACCCCGGGCTACAATGAGCACTTCTTC; cdr3_aa: CASSTPGYNEHFF
clone_size: few; v_call: TRBV10-3; j_call: TRBJ2-5; d_call: -; cdr3_nt: TGTGCCATCAGTGTTAACGGGAGCCCTGGGGAGACCCAGTACTTC; cdr3_aa: CAISVNGSPGETQYF
clone_size: few; v_call: TRBV6-2/TRBV6-3; j_call: TRBJ2-7; d_call: TRBD1; cdr3_nt: TGTGCCAGCAGTTACTCGACTATGGCTCGGGACAGGGTCTACGAGCAGTACTTC; cdr3_aa: CASSYSTMARDRVYEQYF
clone_size: many; v_call: TRBV5-1; j_call: TRBJ2-4; d_call: -; cdr3_nt: TGCGCCAGCAGCTTAGGAGGAGGGGAAAACATTCAGTACTTC; cdr3_aa: CASSLGGGENIQYF
clone_size: -; v_call: TRBV24-1; j_call: TRBJ1-2; d_call: TRBD1; cdr3_nt: TGTGCCACCAGTGAGCGGACGGACAGGGGCTATGGCTACACCTTC; cdr3_aa: CATSERTDRGYGYTF
clone_size: -; v_call: TRBV7-2; j_call: TRBJ2-2; d_call: TRBD1; cdr3_nt: TGTGCCAGCAGCCGAACCGGGACAGGGACGGCCGGGGAGCTGTTTTTT; cdr3_aa: CASSRTGTGTAGELFF
clone_size: -; v_call: TRBV9; j_call: TRBJ1-2; d_call: TRBD1; cdr3_nt: TGTGCCAGCAGCGAGGGACAGAGACACTATGGCTACACCTTC; cdr3_aa: CASSEGQRHYGYTF
clone_size: few; v_call: TRBV3-1; j_call: TRBJ2-7; d_call: TRBD2; cdr3_nt: TGTGCCAGCAGCCCCGGAGGGGGTAGCGGGACCGACCCCGAGCAGTACTTC; cdr3_aa: CASSPGGGSGTDPEQYF
clone_size: few; v_call: TRBV7-2; j_call: TRBJ2-5; d_call: TRBD2; cdr3_nt: TGTGCCAGCAGCTTGTTCGCTAGCGGGAGTGGGGGACAAGAGACCCAGTACTTC; cdr3_aa: CASSLFASGSGGQETQYF
clone_size: -; v_call: TRBV5-1; j_call: TRBJ1-2; d_call: -; cdr3_nt: TGCGCCAGCAGCTTGGAGCAGGGCCCACATCGCTACACCTTC; cdr3_aa: CASSLEQGPHRYTF
clone_size: few; v_call: TRBV7-2; j_call: TRBJ2-1; d_call: TRBD2; cdr3_nt: TGTGCCAGCAGCCCCGCTAGCGGGGCTTACAATGAGCAGTTCTTC; cdr3_aa: CASSPASGAYNEQFF
clone_size: -; v_call: TRBV28; j_call: TRBJ1-1; d_call: -; cdr3_nt: TGTGCCAGCAGTCGTATGGAGTTAATGAGTACTGAAGCTTTCTTT; cdr3_aa: CASSRMELMSTEAFF
clone_size: -; v_call: TRBV7-2; j_call: TRBJ2-5; d_call: -; cdr3_nt: TGTGCCAGCAGCTTAAGAAGCGGGCTCTACGAAGAGACCCAGTACTTC; cdr3_aa: CASSLRSGLYEETQYF
clone_size: once; v_call: TRBV7-2; j_call: TRBJ2-7; d_call: TRBD2; cdr3_nt: TGTGCCAGCAGCCCCCGTTTCGGGACTAGCGGGAGATCCCCCCCCCACGAGCAGTACTTC; cdr3_aa: CASSPRFGTSGRSPPHEQYF
clone_size: -; v_call: TRBV28; j_call: TRBJ1-1; d_call: -; cdr3_nt: TGTGCCAGCGCTGACACGGACTGGAACACTGAAGCTTTCTTT; cdr3_aa: CASADTDWNTEAFF
clone_size: few; v_call: TRBV6-1; j_call: TRBJ1-5; d_call: TRBD1; cdr3_nt: TGTGCCAGCAGTGAAGGGACAGGGCGGCAGCCCCAGCATTTT; cdr3_aa: CASSEGTGRQPQHF
clone_size: -; v_call: TRBV4-3; j_call: TRBJ2-3; d_call: -; cdr3_nt: TGCGCCAGCAGCCAAGGGGACCATCGATCGGAGGATACGCAGTATTTT; cdr3_aa: CASSQGDHRSEDTQYF
clone_size: -; v_call: TRBV20-1; j_call: TRBJ2-7; d_call: -; cdr3_nt: TGCAGTGCCCCGACCCAGAGCTTCTACGAGCAGTACTTC; cdr3_aa: CSAPTQSFYEQYF
clone_size: -; v_call: TRBV18; j_call: TRBJ2-1; d_call: -; cdr3_nt: TGTGCCAGCTCACCAATCCACAATGAGCAGTTCTTC; cdr3_aa: CASSPIHNEQFF
clone_size: few; v_call: TRBV7-7; j_call: TRBJ2-1; d_call: -; cdr3_nt: TGTGCAAGCAGGGGGGAAGGGAATGAGCAGTTCTTC; cdr3_aa: CASRGEGNEQFF
clone_size: -; v_call: TRBV15; j_call: TRBJ1-5; d_call: TRBD1; cdr3_nt: TGTACCACCAGCAGAGACCAGGGGGTTCAGCCCCAGCATTTT; cdr3_aa: CTTSRDQGVQPQHF
clone_size: few; v_call: TRBV7-2; j_call: TRBJ2-1; d_call: -; cdr3_nt: TGTGCCAGCAGCCCTACCGTCCGGGTCTCCTACAATGAGCAGTTCTTC; cdr3_aa: CASSPTVRVSYNEQFF
clone_size: once; v_call: TRBV4-1; j_call: TRBJ2-1; d_call: TRBD2; cdr3_nt: TGCGCCCGCAGCCAGGCCGAGGGGCTAGCGGGGGATGAGCAGTTCTTC; cdr3_aa: CARSQAEGLAGDEQFF
clone_size: once; v_call: TRBV7-9; j_call: TRBJ1-5; d_call: -; cdr3_nt: TGTGCCAGCAGCGTAGGGTCGGGCTACAATCAGCCCCAGCATTTT; cdr3_aa: CASSVGSGYNQPQHF
clone_size: -; v_call: TRBV10-2; j_call: TRBJ2-6; d_call: -; cdr3_nt: TGCGCCAGCAGTTCTGGGCGGCCCGGAGGGGCCAACGTCCTGACTTTC; cdr3_aa: CASSSGRPGGANVLTF
clone_size: -; v_call: TRBV5-5; j_call: TRBJ2-1; d_call: -; cdr3_nt: TGTGCCAGCAGCCCGGATGGGGGTAGCAACAATGAGCAGTTCTTC; cdr3_aa: CASSPDGGSNNEQFF
clone_size: few; v_call: TRBV5-1; j_call: TRBJ2-4; d_call: TRBD2; cdr3_nt: TGCGCCAGCAGCCCGGGACTAGTCGGCATTCAGTACTTC; cdr3_aa: CASSPGLVGIQYF
clone_size: -; v_call: TRBV6-5; j_call: TRBJ1-4; d_call: -; cdr3_nt: TGTGCCAGCAGACCCGGGACTCAAAATGAAAAACGGTTTTTT; cdr3_aa: CASRPGTQNEKRFF
clone_size: few; v_call: TRBV6-2/TRBV6-3; j_call: TRBJ2-7; d_call: -; cdr3_nt: TGTGCCAGCAGTTACGATGATGGGGCTACCTACGAGCAGTACTTC; cdr3_aa: CASSYDDGATYEQYF
clone_size: many; v_call: TRBV12-3/TRBV12-4; j_call: TRBJ2-7; d_call: -; cdr3_nt: TGTGCCAGCAGTTCGGTCGACGAGCAGTACTTC; cdr3_aa: CASSSVDEQYF
clone_size: -; v_call: TRBV18; j_call: TRBJ1-1; d_call: TRBD1; cdr3_nt: TGTGCCAGCTCACCATCGGGACAGGGGTGGGGGCCCACTCAAGCTTTCTTT; cdr3_aa: CASSPSGQGWGPTQAFF
clone_size: many; v_call: TRBV10-3; j_call: TRBJ1-2; d_call: TRBD1; cdr3_nt: TGTGCCGCGAACCCGGGACAGGGGAACTATGGCTACACCTTC; cdr3_aa: CAANPGQGNYGYTF